This section outlines one T cell receptor beta chain sequence together with its context. This sample is part of a study of STAT5B mutations in CD4+ large granular lymphocyte leukemia. Turning to the study itself: The CDR3 'QG' motif was associated with a particular HLA allele among healthy donors.

The table came from immunoSEQ multiplex PCR; TCRdb's copy has only in-frame clones and leaves some out. Of about 35,000 clones in the sample, roughly four fifths are singletons; the top ten hold more than 2%. The CDR3 has 13 amino acids. Deletions cut 0 bases from V and 1 base from J, with 4 bases between. Per germline, CDR1 SGHDT and CDR2 YYEEEE. Sequencing input: CD4+ T cells from blood buffy coats. This chain uses TRBV5-6 with TRBJ1-1; D is unresolved. This clonotype was sampled from a human donor in good health. The CDR3, as DNA: TGTGCCAGCAGCTTGGGACCGAACACTGAAGCTTTCTTT. This sequence encodes CASSLGPNTEAFF.